One and the same sample provided the 32 T cell receptor beta chains below, sequenced in a study. TCRdb called the 5' RACE reads again in MiXCR, with one record for every CDR3 protein. There are 35,000 to 50,000 distinct CDR3 sequences in the sample; 29% occur only once, and less than 4% lies in the top ten. Sequencing was done on a sample of memory CD4+ T cells sorted from a lymph node. Subset specified: memory CD4+ T cells, CD4+CD45RO+CD25-. These receptor sequences come from a female donor with breast cancer.

The sample holds a few counts of this clonotype. The V and J genes are TRBV29-1 and TRBJ2-5; the D is unclear. The CDR3 is made up of 14 amino acids. Germline lookup yields CDR1 SQVTM and CDR2 ANQGSEA. Trimming cost V 5 bases and J 5 bases, with 18 bases left between them. This CDR3 is CSVRASYSRETQYF. In nucleotides, the CDR3 is TGCAGCGTTAGAGCTAGTTATTCTCGGGAGACCCAGTACTTC.

This clonotype has a handful of counts. The rearrangement links TRBV6-4 to TRBJ2-1; no reliable D call. This CDR3 has 17 residues. Germline CDR1 is MRHNA and CDR2 is SNTAGT. Trimming left V 0 bases short and J 2 bases short, with 14 bases between. DNA of the CDR3: TGTGCCAGCAGTGACTCGTTCCAGATCCTAGCCTACAATGAGCAGTTCTTC. Amino acid sequence: CASSDSFQILAYNEQFF.

This clonotype was seen only a few times. This chain uses TRBV5-6 with TRBJ2-7; D gene uncertain. The V gene's germline CDR1 is SGHDT and CDR2 YYEEEE. Trimming cost V 4 bases and J 4 bases, with 12 bases left between them. The CDR3 length is 13 residues. The chain's CDR3 is CASSPTDGYEQYF. The DNA for the CDR3 is TGTGCCAGCAGCCCAACTGACGGATACGAGCAGTACTTC.

This clonotype came up a few times. The genes are TRBV20-1 and TRBJ2-7; a possible D gene is TRBD1 (6 bases). V lost 0 bases, J lost 3 bases, and 12 bases lay in between. Germline CDR1 is DFQATT and CDR2 is SNEGSKA (reference sequence). The CDR3 spans 14 residues. The CDR3 sequence is CSARDRTGYYEQYF. In DNA form, the CDR3 reads TGCAGTGCTAGAGATCGAACAGGGTACTACGAGCAGTACTTC.

The genes are TRBV11-2 and TRBJ1-2, with 7 bases that match TRBD1. The V gene end was trimmed by 2 bases and the J gene end by 1 base; junction bases not matched to a gene: 16. Looked up from germline, CDR1 is SGHAT and CDR2 is FQNNGV. This CDR3 has 19 residues. CDR3 region: CASSLKVPETGTFNYGYTF. CDR3 coding DNA: TGTGCCAGCAGCTTAAAGGTCCCCGAGACAGGGACGTTTAACTATGGCTACACCTTC.

The rearrangement links TRBV20-1 to TRBJ2-3; D not resolved. V dropped 2 bases and J dropped 2 bases, with 8 bases sitting between them. The CDR3 runs to 13 residues. Germline CDR1 is DFQATT and CDR2 is SNEGSKA (reference sequence). Here the CDR3 reads CSARNALTDTQYF. CDR3 DNA sequence: TGCAGTGCTAGAAATGCGCTCACAGATACGCAGTATTTT.

This clonotype was seen a few times. V is TRBV5-4 and J is TRBJ2-1, with 7 positions matching TRBD2. The V gene end was trimmed by 3 bases and the J gene end by 3 bases; junction bases not matched to a gene: 6. The CDR3 is 15 residues long. Germline CDR1 is SGHNT and CDR2 is YYREEE (reference sequence). CDR3 protein: CASSCSGPIYNEQFF. DNA for the CDR3: TGTGCCAGCAGCTGTAGCGGGCCTATCTACAATGAGCAGTTCTTC. The whole variable domain, filled in from reference TRBV5-4 and TRBJ2-1, reads ETGVTQSPTHLIKTRGQQVTLRCSSQSGHNTVSWYQQALGQGPQFIFQYYREEENGRGNFPPRFSGLQFPNYSSELNVNALELDDSALYLCASSCSGPIYNEQFFGPGTRLTVL.

This clonotype was observed a handful of times. The chain links TRBV5-1 to TRBJ2-3; D is possibly TRBD2 (6 bases). Trimming cost V 3 bases and J 0 bases, with 14 bases left between them. The length of the CDR3 is 16 residues. Germline CDR1 is SGHRS and CDR2 is YFSETQ. The DNA of the CDR3 is TGCGCCAGCAGCTCGACCCCCGGGACTAGCACAGATACGCAGTATTTT. Residues: CASSSTPGTSTDTQYF.

J is TRBJ1-2 and V is TRBV2; no definite D call. V was shortened by 2 bases and J by 5 bases, with 6 bases between the two germline ends. The CDR3 is made up of 12 amino acids. Germline CDR1 is SNHLY and CDR2 is FYNNEI. The CDR3 loop is CASSENRYGYTF. The CDR3, as DNA: TGTGCCAGCAGTGAAAACCGTTATGGCTACACCTTC.

Only one count was recorded for this clonotype. A much more abundant neighbour one base away suggests this may be a read error. The V gene is TRBV7-3, the J gene TRBJ1-6; D call uncertain. Germline V gene data show CDR1 as SGHTA and CDR2 as FQGTGA. CDR3 length: 15 residues. The DNA for the CDR3 is TGTGCCGGCAGCCCTGGACTCCTCCGGGATTCACCCCTCCACTTT. It codes for CAGSPGLLRDSPLHF.

This clonotype was seen a handful of times. The rearrangement links TRBV7-2 to TRBJ2-6, with 7 bases aligning to TRBD1. Germline trimming cut 5 bases from V and 0 bases from J; bases unmatched to any gene: 7. The CDR3 is made up of 17 amino acids. Germline assignment: CDR1 SGHTA and CDR2 FQGNSA. CDR3 loop: CASSKPRQGSGANVLTF. The CDR3 DNA reads TGTGCCAGCAGCAAGCCCAGACAGGGCTCTGGGGCCAACGTCCTGACTTTC.

The J gene is TRBJ2-1, the V gene TRBV6-5, with 9 bases fitting TRBD2. The germline V gene has CDR1 MNHEY and CDR2 SVGAGI. The V and J ends lost 3 bases and 8 bases, in that order; junction bases with no gene match: 5. CDR3 size: 14 residues. The CDR3 nucleotides read TGTGCCAGCAGTTATGGGACTAGCCTCGATGAGCAGTTCTTC. Protein: CASSYGTSLDEQFF.

This clonotype was seen more than once but under ten times. V usage is TRBV7-9 and J usage is TRBJ2-6; D gene unclear. Trimming stripped 6 bases from V and 0 bases from J, with 12 bases between. CDR1 and CDR2 from the germline V gene are SEHNR and FQNEAQ (reference sequence). The CDR3 has 16 amino acids. DNA of the CDR3: TGTGCCAGCAGGGCCTATAGGAGCTCTGGGGCCAACGTCCTGACTTTC. It specifies CASRAYRSSGANVLTF.

This clonotype showed up just a few times. This chain connects TRBV9 to TRBJ2-3; the match to TRBD1 covers 7 bases. From germline, CDR1 is SGDLS and CDR2 YYNGEE. CDR3 length: 14 residues. The V and J ends lost 4 bases and 5 bases, in that order; junction bases with no gene match: 7. CDR3 protein: CASSPDRALDTQYF. In nucleotides, the CDR3 is TGTGCCAGCAGCCCCGACAGGGCTCTAGATACGCAGTATTTT.

V usage is TRBV7-6 and J usage is TRBJ1-1, with D uncertain. Germline V gene data show CDR1 as SGHVS and CDR2 as FNYEAQ. The V end lost 5 bases, the J end lost 1 base, and 8 bases lay between the germline ends. The CDR3 has 13 residues. This CDR3 is CASSREQNTEAFF. The CDR3 coding sequence is TGTGCCAGCAGCCGCGAACAGAACACTGAAGCTTTCTTT.

A few counts support this clonotype. The chain couples TRBV7-9 to TRBJ1-6; D not resolved. The CDR3 sequence is 13 residues long. Trimming cost V 2 bases and J 7 bases, with 6 bases left between them. Per germline, CDR1 SEHNR and CDR2 FQNEAQ (reference sequence). The CDR3: CASSLSLNSPLHF. The CDR3 DNA follows: TGTGCCAGCAGCTTATCCCTCAATTCACCCCTCCACTTT.

The V call is TRBV20-1, the J call TRBJ2-2; the match to TRBD2 covers 8 bases. The CDR3 length is 14 residues. Germline V CDR1 and CDR2: DFQATT, SNEGSKA (reference sequence). Trimming removed 4 bases from V and 4 bases from J; junction bases left unmatched: 5. The CDR3 loop is CSATGGAFTGELFF. Here the CDR3 DNA reads TGCAGTGCTACCGGGGGGGCGTTCACCGGGGAGCTGTTTTTT.

The genes are TRBV5-1 and TRBJ2-7; 7 bases are a match to TRBD1. Germline CDR1 and CDR2: SGHRS and YFSETQ. J lost 3 bases, V lost 4 bases, and 13 bases had no gene match. CDR3 length: 16 amino acids. The CDR3 reads CASSPRPRQGNYEQYF. The CDR3 nucleotides read TGCGCCAGCAGCCCACGACCGAGACAGGGTAACTACGAGCAGTACTTC.

This clonotype was recorded many times. V gene TRBV5-1 combines with J gene TRBJ2-7, with TRBD2 matching 10 bases. With V trimmed by 1 base and J by 4 bases, 5 bases remained unmatched. CDR1 is SGHRS and CDR2 is YFSETQ in the germline V gene. There are 15 residues in the CDR3. CDR3 loop: CASSLMASGSYEQYF. CDR3 nucleotides: TGCGCCAGCAGCTTGATGGCTAGCGGGAGTTACGAGCAGTACTTC.

As regards this clonotype: An end of the junction differs from the germline gene, which may be a read error. The chain uses TRBV7-9 and TRBJ2-1; 8 bases match TRBD2. Germline CDR1 and CDR2: SEHNR and FQNEAQ (reference sequence). The CDR3 contains 16 residues. Here the CDR3 DNA reads TGTGCCAGCGGCTTAGCGTTAGCGGGAACCTACAATGAGCAGTTCTTC. Its translation is CASGLALAGTYNEQFF. The full variable domain, with the rest looked up from reference TRBV7-9 and TRBJ2-1, is DTGVSQNPRHKITKRGQNVTFRCDPISEHNRLYWYRQTLGQGPEFLTYFQNEAQLEKSRLLSDRFSAERPKGSFSTLEIQRTEQGDSAMYLCASGLALAGTYNEQFFGPGTRLTVL.

There are a few counts of this clonotype. The V call is TRBV20-1, the J call TRBJ2-3; 16 bases match TRBD2. This CDR3 comprises 19 residues. From germline, CDR1 is DFQATT and CDR2 SNEGSKA (reference sequence). J lost 5 bases, V lost 5 bases, and 16 bases had no gene match. CDR3 protein: CSAGPTPGLAGGRRDTQYF. For the CDR3, the DNA is TGCAGTGCTGGCCCAACACCGGGACTAGCGGGGGGGCGGCGAGATACGCAGTATTTT.

This clonotype was found a few times. V usage is TRBV20-1 and J usage is TRBJ1-6; perhaps TRBD1 as D (6 bases). The CDR3 sequence is 13 residues long. V shed 3 bases and J shed 8 bases, with 11 bases lying between them. The germline gives CDR1 DFQATT, CDR2 SNEGSKA (reference sequence). The CDR3: CSASPGGDSPLHF. The CDR3 DNA sequence: TGCAGTGCTAGTCCCGGGGGCGATTCACCCCTCCACTTT.

The chain carries TRBV20-1 and TRBJ2-3; no reliable D call. This CDR3 is 10 amino acids long. Germline V gene lookup returns CDR1 DFQATT and CDR2 SNEGSKA (reference sequence). With 4 bases removed from V and 2 bases from J, the gap between germline ends came to 1 base. The chain's CDR3 is CSATTDTQYF. The DNA for the CDR3 is TGCAGTGCTACCACAGATACGCAGTATTTT.

The V call is TRBV6-2 or TRBV6-3, the J call TRBJ2-1; 15 nucleotides agree with TRBD2. Germline lookup yields CDR1 MNHEY and CDR2 SVGEGT. The CDR3 covers 16 residues. Unmatched junction bases numbered 4, after V lost 0 bases and J lost 10 bases. The CDR3 region is CASSYSGLAGGREQFF. The CDR3 DNA is TGTGCCAGCAGTTACTCGGGACTAGCGGGAGGACGGGAGCAGTTCTTC.

The chain employs TRBV28 and TRBJ2-5, with 10 bases identical to TRBD2. This CDR3 contains 16 residues. CDR1 is MDHEN, CDR2 SYDVKM, per germline. Trimming cost V 5 bases and J 5 bases; bases outside gene matches: 11. CDR3 sequence: CASSLVLAGGYETQYF. CDR3 coding DNA: TGTGCCAGCAGTCTCGTTTTAGCGGGAGGTTATGAGACCCAGTACTTC.

As DNA, the CDR3 is TGTGCCAGCAGCTCCGGGACAGGGCGGGAGCAGTACTTC. It is translated as CASSSGTGREQYF. The chain is built from TRBV6-2 or TRBV6-3 and TRBJ2-7; 9 bases agree with TRBD1. Germline loops: CDR1 MNHEY, CDR2 SVGEGT. V trimming: 6 bases; J trimming: 7 bases; junction bases outside the gene matches: 7. The CDR3 spans 13 residues.

This clonotype was seen a few times. This chain connects TRBV7-8 to TRBJ2-7, with 13 bases that match TRBD2. The J call may be faulty, since TRBJ2-1 better matches the DNA end. CDR1 SGHVS and CDR2 FQNEAQ come from the germline V gene. The CDR3 is 17 amino acids. CDR3 sequence: CASSLGLAGATSYEQFF. DNA of the CDR3: TGTGCCAGCAGCCTCGGACTAGCGGGAGCTACCTCCTACGAGCAGTTCTTC.

This clonotype occurred a few times. V gene TRBV20-1 combines with J gene TRBJ2-1; 7 positions match TRBD2. V shed 1 base and J 5 bases; nucleotides not matched to a gene: 14. This CDR3 has 17 residues. The germline gives CDR1 DFQATT, CDR2 SNEGSKA (reference sequence). The CDR3 DNA is TGCAGTGCTAGAGTAAGAGGGGCTAGCGGATTCAACAATGAGCAGTTCTTC. Its protein product is CSARVRGASGFNNEQFF.

CDR3 in DNA: TGTGCCAGCAGCCAAGTTGGGCAGTGGGATCTTGGGGAGCTGTTTTTT. Protein: CASSQVGQWDLGELFF. The chain uses TRBV4-2 and TRBJ2-2; D gene ambiguous. V lost 1 base and J lost 8, with 17 bases in between. CDR1 is LGHNA and CDR2 is YNFKEQ in the germline V gene. The CDR3 totals 16 residues.

J is TRBJ2-1 and V is TRBV7-9; no definite D call. The ends were cut back, 0 bases at V and 4 bases at J, with 4 bases in the middle. Germline V gene sequence: CDR1 SEHNR, CDR2 FQNEAQ (reference sequence). This CDR3 is 13 amino acids long. CDR3 nucleotides: TGTGCCAGCAGCTTAGCCCGGTACAATGAGCAGTTCTTC. Translating gives CASSLARYNEQFF.

This clonotype was found once. The V and J genes are TRBV28 and TRBJ2-4, with no clear D. Per the germline V gene, CDR1 is MDHEN and CDR2 is SYDVKM. Trimming removed 7 bases at V and 15 bases at J, with 16 bases between. The CDR3 loop spans 11 amino acids. The CDR3 DNA sequence: TGTGCCAGCATGAGCCGCGGTTCGTCGTACTTC. Translated: CASMSRGSSYF.

In this sample, this clonotype turned up a few times. This chain uses TRBV7-9 with TRBJ1-1; 8 nucleotides align to TRBD1. Germline CDR1 is SEHNR and CDR2 is FQNEAQ (reference sequence). This CDR3 has 17 residues. Losses at the gene ends were 1 base for V and 1 base for J; bases not matched to a gene: 8. CDR3 nucleotide sequence: TGTGCCAGCAGCTTAGGGGGACAGGAAGCGAGGAACACTGAAGCTTTCTTT. Its translation: CASSLGGQEARNTEAFF.